This TCR beta chain was identified in a study of blood T cell repertoires in COVID-19. Overall study: COVID-19 samples collected from the United States, Italy and Spain covered acute and convalescent phases.

The CDR3 has 15 residues. The germline V gene has CDR1 SGHNT and CDR2 YYREEE (reference sequence). The trim removed 0 bases at V and 8 bases at J, leaving 7 bases unmatched. Measured with immunoSEQ multiplex PCR; TCRdb has only the in-frame clones, and not every one. The sample includes about 45,000 clones, 84% of them seen just once. The genes are TRBV5-4 and TRBJ2-1, with TRBD2 matching 8 bases. What was sequenced was peripheral blood. The receptor comes from a human donor in a cohort sampled during active COVID-19. The CDR3 nucleotides read TGTGCCAGCAGCTTGGTCGGGGGGGCGGTCGATGAGCAGTTCTTC. It specifies CASSLVGGAVDEQFF.